The 6 T cell receptor beta chains below all came from one sample that was sequenced in a study of T cell responses to AZD1222 COVID-19 vaccine. TCRdb keeps only in-frame clones here, not all; method: immunoSEQ multiplex PCR. The repertoire holds 70,000 or so clones, roughly 85% seen once, with around 27% in the top ten. The sequences come from peripheral blood, collected 28 days after the second AZD1222 dose. Receptors originate from an adult who received the AZD1222 COVID-19 vaccine.

The chain combines TRBV6-1 with TRBJ1-6; D remains ambiguous. CDR1 is MNHNS, CDR2 SASEGT, per germline. Trimming removed 2 bases at V and 0 bases at J, with 8 bases between. CDR3 size: 16 residues. CDR3 in amino acids: CASSERGSSYNSPLHF. The CDR3, as DNA: TGTGCCAGCAGTGAACGTGGGAGCTCCTATAATTCACCCCTCCACTTT.

The chain links TRBV29-1 to TRBJ1-2; no definite D call. CDR3 length: 15 amino acids. Germline CDR1 is SQVTM and CDR2 is ANQGSEA. V was shortened by 0 bases and J by 1 base, with 12 bases between the two germline ends. The CDR3 DNA follows: TGCAGCGTTGAAGATTATACACAGATTAACTATGGCTACACCTTC. This codes for CSVEDYTQINYGYTF.

CDR3 nucleotide sequence: TGTGCCACCAGCAGACTACAGGGGGACACTGAAGCTTTCTTT. This gives the protein CATSRLQGDTEAFF. The V and J genes are TRBV15 and TRBJ1-1; 8 nucleotides align to TRBD1. The J segment lost 3 bases and the V segment lost 2 bases, leaving 2 bases of the junction unmatched. The germline gives CDR1 LNHNV, CDR2 YYDKDF (reference sequence). CDR3 size: 14 residues.

The V gene is TRBV5-4, the J gene TRBJ1-1; no definite D call. CDR1 is SGHNT and CDR2 is YYREEE in the germline V gene (reference sequence). This CDR3 is 13 amino acids long. The V end lost 4 bases, the J end lost 1 base, and 8 bases lay between the germline ends. The CDR3 bases are TGTGCCAGCAGCCTAACGAAGAACACTGAAGCTTTCTTT. It yields the protein CASSLTKNTEAFF.

V and J are TRBV4-2 and TRBJ2-2, with no clear D. Germline CDR1 reads LGHNA; CDR2 reads YNFKEQ. There are 15 residues in the CDR3. The ends were cut back, 4 bases at V and 1 base at J, with 10 bases in the middle. CDR3 sequence: CASSLAALNTGELFF. The CDR3, as DNA: TGTGCCAGCAGCCTGGCGGCGCTGAACACCGGGGAGCTGTTTTTT.

The genes are TRBV30 and TRBJ1-2; tentatively, D is TRBD1 (5 bases). The ends were cut back, 4 bases at V and 6 bases at J, with 9 bases in the middle. This CDR3 spans 11 amino acids. Germline V CDR1 and CDR2: GTSNPN, SVGIG (reference sequence). CDR3 sequence reads: CAWIGDHGYTF. The CDR3 nucleotides read TGTGCCTGGATAGGGGACCATGGCTACACCTTC.